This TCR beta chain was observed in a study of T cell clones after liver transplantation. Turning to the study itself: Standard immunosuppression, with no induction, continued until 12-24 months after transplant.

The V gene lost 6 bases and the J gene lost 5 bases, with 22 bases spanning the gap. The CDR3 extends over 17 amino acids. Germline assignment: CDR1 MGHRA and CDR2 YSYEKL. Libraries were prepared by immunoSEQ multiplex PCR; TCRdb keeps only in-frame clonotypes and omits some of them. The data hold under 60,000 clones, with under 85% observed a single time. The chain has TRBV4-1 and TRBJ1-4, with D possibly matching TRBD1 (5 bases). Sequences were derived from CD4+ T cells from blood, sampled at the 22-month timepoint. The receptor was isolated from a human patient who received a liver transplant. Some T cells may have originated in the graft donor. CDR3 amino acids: CASRSLGGAKENEKLFF. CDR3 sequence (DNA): TGCGCCAGCAGATCATTAGGAGGGGCGAAAGAAAATGAAAAACTGTTTTTT.